Reported below is one T cell receptor (beta chain). Enrolment of Seattle patients took place during active infection, and they were followed longitudinally. The source of the sample is a study of blood T cell repertoires in COVID-19. Study overall: Acute and convalescent COVID-19 specimens originated in the United States, Italy and Spain. Sources were T cells, B-cell-depleted T cells, or PBMCs; the material itself was cDNA or gDNA.

Original methodology: How many nucleated cells were present was estimated from reference gene primer amplification. Only in-frame clones appear in the TCRdb table, and some are missing; sequencing was by immunoSEQ multiplex PCR. The DNA gave D and trimming, while V, J and clone size come from that table. The sample includes some 190,000 clones, 85% of them seen just once. After removal of 4 bases from V and 7 bases from J, the junction contained 4 bases not matched to a gene. The length of the CDR3 is 14 residues. Per the germline V gene, CDR1 is SGHDT and CDR2 is YYEEEE. The sequence was obtained from a person aged 70 to 85 with COVID-19, enrolled during active disease. Sequenced: peripheral blood. The chain has TRBV5-6 and TRBJ1-5, with 11 bases matching TRBD1. Here the CDR3 reads CASSGQGASQPQHF. CDR3 DNA sequence: TGTGCCAGCAGCGGACAGGGGGCCTCGCAGCCCCAGCATTTT. Looking up the rest from reference TRBV5-6 and TRBJ1-5 gives the full variable domain: DAGVTQSPTHLIKTRGQQVTLRCSPKSGHDTVSWYQQALGQGPQFIFQYYEEEERQRGNFPDRFSGHQFPNYSSELNVNALLLGDSALYLCASSGQGASQPQHFGDGTRLSIL.